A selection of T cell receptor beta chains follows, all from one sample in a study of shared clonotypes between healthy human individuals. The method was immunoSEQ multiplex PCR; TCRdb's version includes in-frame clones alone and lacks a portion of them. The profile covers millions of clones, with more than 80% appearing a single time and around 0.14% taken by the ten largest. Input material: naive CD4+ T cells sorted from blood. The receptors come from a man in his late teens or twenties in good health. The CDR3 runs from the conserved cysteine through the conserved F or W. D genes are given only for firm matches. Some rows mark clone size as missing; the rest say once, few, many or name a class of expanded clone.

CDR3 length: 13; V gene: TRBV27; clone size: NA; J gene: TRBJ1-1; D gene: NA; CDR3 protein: CASSLGENTEAFF; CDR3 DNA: TGTGCCAGCAGTTTAGGCGAGAACACTGAAGCTTTCTTT
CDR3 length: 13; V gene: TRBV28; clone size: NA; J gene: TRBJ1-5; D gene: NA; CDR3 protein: CASRPSHNQPQHF; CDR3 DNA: TGTGCCAGCAGACCATCTCACAATCAGCCCCAGCATTTT
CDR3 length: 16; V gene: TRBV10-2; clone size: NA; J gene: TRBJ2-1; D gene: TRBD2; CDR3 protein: CASSAGTSGLYNEQFF; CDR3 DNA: TGCGCCAGCAGTGCCGGGACTAGCGGCCTATACAATGAGCAGTTCTTC
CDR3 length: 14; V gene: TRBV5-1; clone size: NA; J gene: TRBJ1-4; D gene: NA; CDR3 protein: CASRPPGRDEKLFF; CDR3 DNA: TGCGCCAGCAGACCTCCCGGGAGAGATGAAAAACTGTTTTTT
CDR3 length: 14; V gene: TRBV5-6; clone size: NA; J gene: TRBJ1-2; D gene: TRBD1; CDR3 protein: CASSLGQGNYGYTF; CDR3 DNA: TGTGCCAGCAGCTTGGGACAGGGAAACTATGGCTACACCTTC
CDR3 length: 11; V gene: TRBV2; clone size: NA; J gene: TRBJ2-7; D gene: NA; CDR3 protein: CASRKTYEQYF; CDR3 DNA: TGTGCCAGCAGAAAGACCTACGAGCAGTACTTC
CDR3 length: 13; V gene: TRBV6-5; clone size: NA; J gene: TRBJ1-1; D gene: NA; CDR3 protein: CASRGTGKGEAFF; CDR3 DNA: TGTGCCAGCAGGGGAACAGGAAAGGGTGAAGCTTTCTTT
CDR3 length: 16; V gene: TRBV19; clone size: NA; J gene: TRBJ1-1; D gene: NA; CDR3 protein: CASSIDPGRGFTEAFF; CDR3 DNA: TGTGCCAGTAGTATAGATCCTGGCAGGGGTTTCACTGAAGCTTTCTTT
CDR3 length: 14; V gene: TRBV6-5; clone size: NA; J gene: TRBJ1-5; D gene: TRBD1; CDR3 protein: CASRVRGHNQPQHF; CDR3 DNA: TGTGCCAGCCGAGTAAGGGGGCATAATCAGCCCCAGCATTTT
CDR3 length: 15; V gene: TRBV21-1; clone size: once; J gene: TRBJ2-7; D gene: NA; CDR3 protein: CASSRRNPRYYEQYF; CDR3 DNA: TGTGCCAGCAGCCGAAGGAACCCTAGATACTACGAGCAGTACTTC
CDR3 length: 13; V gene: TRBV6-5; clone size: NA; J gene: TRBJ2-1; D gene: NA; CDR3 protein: CASSGPPGKEQFF; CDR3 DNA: TGTGCCAGCAGCGGGCCGCCCGGCAAAGAGCAGTTCTTC
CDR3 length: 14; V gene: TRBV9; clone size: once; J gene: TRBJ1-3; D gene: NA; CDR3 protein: CASSVDGHGNTIYF; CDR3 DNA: TGTGCCAGCAGCGTAGACGGTCACGGAAACACCATATATTTT
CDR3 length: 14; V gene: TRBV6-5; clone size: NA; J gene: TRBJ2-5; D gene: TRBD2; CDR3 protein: CASAGGPKLETQYF; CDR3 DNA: TGTGCCAGTGCGGGGGGGCCTAAGTTGGAGACCCAGTACTTC
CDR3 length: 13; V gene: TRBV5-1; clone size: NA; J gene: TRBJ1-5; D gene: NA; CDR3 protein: CASSLSPTMPQHF; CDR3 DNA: TGCGCCAGCAGCTTGTCCCCAACTATGCCCCAGCATTTT
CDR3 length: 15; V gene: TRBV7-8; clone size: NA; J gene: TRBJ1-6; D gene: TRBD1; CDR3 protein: CASSSLGQGYSPLHF; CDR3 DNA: TGTGCCAGCAGCTCCCTCGGACAGGGTTATTCACCCCTCCACTTT
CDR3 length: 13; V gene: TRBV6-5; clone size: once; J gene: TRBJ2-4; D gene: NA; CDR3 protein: CASWGVKENIQYF; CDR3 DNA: TGTGCCAGCTGGGGGGTCAAGGAGAACATTCAGTACTTC
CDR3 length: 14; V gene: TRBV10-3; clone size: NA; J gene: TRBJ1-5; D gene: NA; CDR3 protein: CAISSDGGSQPQHF; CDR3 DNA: TGTGCCATCAGCTCGGACGGAGGTAGTCAGCCCCAGCATTTT
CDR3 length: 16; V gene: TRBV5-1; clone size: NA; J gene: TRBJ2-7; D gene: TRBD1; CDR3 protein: CASRSNTGASSYEQYF; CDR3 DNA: TGCGCCAGCAGATCAAATACAGGGGCGAGCTCCTACGAGCAGTACTTC
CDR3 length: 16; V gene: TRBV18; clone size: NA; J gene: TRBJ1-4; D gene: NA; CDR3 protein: CASSPLAGATNEKLFF; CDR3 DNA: TGTGCCAGCTCACCCCTCGCGGGGGCAACTAATGAAAAACTGTTTTTT
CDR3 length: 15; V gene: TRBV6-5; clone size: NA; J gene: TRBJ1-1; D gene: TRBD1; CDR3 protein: CASSWGQGLNTEAFF; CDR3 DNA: TGTGCCAGCAGTTGGGGACAGGGTTTGAACACTGAAGCTTTCTTT
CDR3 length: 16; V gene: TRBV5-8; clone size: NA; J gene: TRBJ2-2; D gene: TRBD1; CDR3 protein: CASSLAKGQTTGELFF; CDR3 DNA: TGTGCCAGCAGCTTGGCCAAGGGACAGACGACCGGGGAGCTGTTTTTT
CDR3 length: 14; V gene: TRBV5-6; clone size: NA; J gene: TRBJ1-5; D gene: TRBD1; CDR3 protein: CASSETGVEQPQHF; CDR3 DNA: TGTGCCAGCAGCGAGACAGGGGTTGAGCAGCCCCAGCATTTT
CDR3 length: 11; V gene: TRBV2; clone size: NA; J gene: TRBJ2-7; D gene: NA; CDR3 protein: CASTRSYEQYF; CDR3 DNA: TGTGCCAGCACCAGATCCTACGAGCAGTACTTC
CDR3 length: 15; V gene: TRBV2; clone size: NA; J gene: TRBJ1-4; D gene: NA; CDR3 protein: CASSGQSGANEKLFF; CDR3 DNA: TGTGCCAGCAGTGGGCAGTCAGGAGCTAATGAAAAACTGTTTTTT